These T cell receptor beta chains were read from a single sample in a study of OX40 agonist ivuxolimab in advanced cancers. Some clones are missing from TCRdb's copy, which holds only in-frame ones; the method was immunoSEQ multiplex PCR. The top ten hold around 12% of the sample, which has around 30,000 clones, roughly four fifths seen once. Sequenced here: CD4+ or CD8+ T cells sorted from blood, sampled in a trial of the OX40 agonist ivuxolimab. Receptors were obtained from an adult with an advanced solid tumor such as melanoma, head and neck, liver or kidney cancer. Each CDR3 is given with its conserved first and last residue. D genes are given only for firm matches. A row's size may be missing; if present it is once, few, many or a size class.

CDR3 length	D gene	V gene	J gene	clone size	CDR3 protein
15	NA	TRBV5-6	TRBJ2-1	NA	CASSAWDRWGNEQFF
14	NA	TRBV15	TRBJ1-1	medium-sized	CATSDRLSGTEAFF
18	NA	TRBV7-2	TRBJ1-2	NA	CASSPFPGAAKSSYGYTF
14	NA	TRBV5-6	TRBJ1-1	few	CASTQTGSRTEAFF
16	TRBD1	TRBV13	TRBJ2-7	NA	CASSPGLGQGVYEQYF
13	NA	TRBV6-1	TRBJ1-4	NA	CASRGGVAEKLFF
14	NA	TRBV19	TRBJ1-2	few	CASTPTGYNYGYTF
11	NA	TRBV2	TRBJ2-7	NA	CASMLGYEQYF
17	NA	TRBV21-1	TRBJ1-1	once	CASSKRWGLQTYTEAFF
16	TRBD1	TRBV19	TRBJ2-3	NA	CASRDGTGLGADTQYF
17	TRBD1	TRBV10-3	TRBJ2-4	NA	CAISEKETGPAKNIQYF
17	TRBD2	TRBV5-1	TRBJ2-1	NA	CASSPGTSGGFYNEQFF
15	NA	TRBV2	TRBJ1-3	NA	CASSELRTVGNTIYF
14	NA	TRBV5-1	TRBJ2-3	NA	CASSLGRITDTQYF
15	NA	TRBV5-1	TRBJ2-2	once	CASSTTGGGTGELFF
16	NA	TRBV18	TRBJ1-5	NA	CASSLTREGSNQPQHF
13	NA	TRBV9	TRBJ2-3	NA	CASSLLLGDTQYF
13	NA	TRBV6-5	TRBJ1-1	NA	CASSYWGNTEAFF
14	NA	TRBV30	TRBJ1-5	few	CAWSLAGNNQPQHF
15	TRBD1	TRBV4-2	TRBJ1-1	NA	CASSQDQGQETEAFF
9	NA	TRBV30	TRBJ1-5	once	CAFNQPQHF
15	TRBD2	TRBV7-2	TRBJ2-3	NA	CASSRTSGGVNTQYF
16	TRBD1	TRBV4-1	TRBJ2-3	once	CASSQEWTGGSDTQYF
13	NA	TRBV5-1	TRBJ1-6	NA	CATSRDGNSPLHF
15	NA	TRBV25-1	TRBJ1-1	NA	CASSDLSGRETEAFF
16	TRBD1	TRBV5-6	TRBJ1-1	NA	CASSFYTRDRIPEAFF
13	NA	TRBV5-6	TRBJ1-6	NA	CASSGGTNSPLHF
13	NA	TRBV7-9	TRBJ1-2	NA	CASSYGDIYGYTF
16	TRBD2	TRBV5-1	TRBJ2-7	NA	CASSFLAGGPVAEQYF
14	NA	TRBV5-4	TRBJ1-2	NA	CASSFGGGAYGYTF
14	TRBD1	TRBV5-8	TRBJ1-4	NA	CASSYRGNNEKLFF
15	NA	TRBV7-9	TRBJ1-2	NA	CASSKQGAANYGYTF
14	NA	TRBV19	TRBJ2-2	few	CASRRGTNTGELFF
15	NA	TRBV30	TRBJ2-7	NA	CAWSVGPDVRYEQYF
14	TRBD1	TRBV28	TRBJ2-5	NA	CASSFPDRGETQYF
13	NA	TRBV7-9	TRBJ2-3	NA	CASGRGSTDTQYF
14	NA	TRBV29-1	TRBJ1-1	once	CSVARQTQNTEAFF
16	NA	TRBV9	TRBJ1-4	NA	CASSVEGGSASEKLFF
16	NA	TRBV5-1	TRBJ2-7	NA	CASSLGYGVRSYEQYF
15	NA	TRBV5-6	TRBJ1-3	NA	CASSPRAEAGNTIYF
14	NA	TRBV7-2	TRBJ1-5	NA	CASSPSRGNQPQHF
18	TRBD2	TRBV4-1	TRBJ2-3	few	CASSPLGRLAGGPDTQYF